These 32 T cell receptor beta chains were all obtained from the same sample, sequenced in a study of blood T cell repertoires in COVID-19. TCRdb's table, derived via immunoSEQ multiplex PCR, lists solely in-frame clones and lacks some. The data contain some 240,000 clones, 82% of them singletons. The sample was peripheral blood. These receptors were collected from a woman aged 55-75 years with active or convalescent COVID-19.

The count of this clone is one. V is TRBV3-1 (or the pseudogene TRBV3-2) and J is TRBJ2-7; 7 bases align to TRBD2. The CDR3 consists of 13 residues. In germline, CDR1 is LGHDT, CDR2 YNNKEL (reference sequence). Trimming at V came to 4 bases and at J to 6 bases, leaving 6 bases not matched to a gene. As DNA, the CDR3 is TGTGCCAGCAGCCGCGACTTAGCGGGCGAGCAGTACTTC. Translating it yields CASSRDLAGEQYF.

Worth noting for this clone: One end of the junction fails to match germline, which may point to a read error. The J gene is TRBJ2-1, the V gene TRBV6-5, with a weak D call TRBD1 (6 bases). Germline CDR1 reads MNHEY; CDR2 reads SVGAGI. The CDR3 covers 10 residues. The CDR3 spells CASSYGGHLF. CDR3 bases: TGTGCCAGCAGTTACGGGGGCCACCTCTTC.

The chain recombines TRBV30 with TRBJ1-6; D gene unclear. This CDR3 has 16 residues. In germline, CDR1 is GTSNPN, CDR2 SVGIG (reference sequence). The V end was cut by 0 bases, the J end by 7 bases, with 16 bases between. CDR3 bases: TGTGCCTGGAGTGTACTGCCCCCGGGAGGAAATTCACCCCTCCACTTT. Its translation is CAWSVLPPGGNSPLHF.

The chain carries TRBV18 and TRBJ2-5; 7 nucleotides agree with TRBD2. The CDR3 has 18 residues. Germline-derived CDR1 and CDR2 are KGHSH and LQKENI. With V trimmed by 2 bases and J by 1 base, 13 bases remained unmatched. This CDR3 is CASSPSALRSGGQETQYF. DNA of the CDR3: TGTGCCAGCTCACCATCGGCCCTGCGTTCGGGGGGCCAAGAGACCCAGTACTTC. The variable domain in full, with the rest retrieved from reference TRBV18 and TRBJ2-5, is NAGVMQNPRHLVRRRGQEARLRCSPMKGHSHVYWYRQLPEEGLKFMVYLQKENIIDESGMPKERFSAEFPKEGPSILRIQQVVRGDSAAYFCASSPSALRSGGQETQYFGPGTRLLVL.

The genes are TRBV18 and TRBJ1-2, with 7 bases that match TRBD1. This CDR3 comprises 14 residues. CDR1 is KGHSH and CDR2 is LQKENI in the germline V gene. Trimming took 2 bases from V and 5 from J; bases not matched to a gene: 5. CDR3 protein: CASSPVGTDYGYTF. The CDR3 coding sequence is TGTGCCAGCTCACCAGTCGGGACAGATTATGGCTACACCTTC.

The J gene is TRBJ2-1, the V gene TRBV18, with D possibly TRBD2 on 5 matching bases. Germline CDR1 KGHSH, CDR2 LQKENI. Trimming took off 5 bases at V and 2 bases at J, with 22 bases between the two ends. The CDR3 spans 18 residues. The CDR3 sequence: CASSATRDRKGPYNEQFF. The CDR3 DNA reads TGTGCCAGCTCAGCAACTCGGGATCGCAAAGGGCCCTACAATGAGCAGTTCTTC.

The V gene is TRBV5-8, the J gene TRBJ2-1; 11 bases match TRBD2. The V gene's germline CDR1 is SGHTS and CDR2 YDEGEE. The CDR3 runs 16 residues. J lost 0 bases, V lost 3 bases, and 2 bases had no gene match. The CDR3 reads CASSSGTSGSYNEQFF. CDR3 bases: TGTGCCAGCAGCTCAGGGACTAGCGGCTCCTACAATGAGCAGTTCTTC.

The chain carries TRBV6-5 and TRBJ2-1; a possible D gene is TRBD1 (6 bases). CDR3 length: 15 amino acids. Trimming removed 0 bases at V and 9 bases at J, with 15 bases between. The V gene's germline CDR1 is MNHEY and CDR2 SVGAGI. The CDR3 region has the DNA TGTGCCAGCAGTTACTCAGGGGTGGGGGCCGCTGAGCAGTTCTTC. Encoded protein: CASSYSGVGAAEQFF.

This chain links TRBV3-1 (or the pseudogene TRBV3-2) with TRBJ1-1; 10 bases agree with TRBD1. The CDR3 contains 14 residues. V trimming: 3 bases; J trimming: 5 bases; junction bases outside the gene matches: 3. Germline V gives CDR1 LGHDT, CDR2 YNNKEL (reference sequence). The CDR3 DNA reads TGTGCCAGCAGCCAGACAGGGGGCCGGACTGAAGCTTTCTTT. Its translation is CASSQTGGRTEAFF.

This clone has a count of ten or more. The V and J genes are TRBV12-5 and TRBJ1-6; D is uncertain. V was shortened by 3 bases and J by 0 bases, with 6 bases between the two germline ends. This CDR3 spans 15 amino acids. The germline V gene has CDR1 LGHNT and CDR2 FRNRAP. DNA of the CDR3: TGTGCTAGTGGTTTAGGGAGCTCCTATAATTCACCCCTCCACTTT. It codes for CASGLGSSYNSPLHF. The variable domain in full, with the rest retrieved from reference TRBV12-5 and TRBJ1-6, is DARVTQTPRHKVTEMGQEVTMRCQPILGHNTVFWYRQTMMQGLELLAYFRNRAPLDDSGMPKDRFSAEMPDATLATLKIQPSEPRDSAVYFCASGLGSSYNSPLHFGNGTRLTVT.

V gene TRBV5-6 combines with J gene TRBJ2-3; 7 nucleotides line up with TRBD2. The germline V gene encodes CDR1 SGHDT and CDR2 YYEEEE. V was clipped by 0 bases and J by 5 bases; unmatched bases: 12. The CDR3 runs to 17 residues. CDR3 loop: CASSLVGGGSGRDTQYF. The CDR3 DNA follows: TGTGCCAGCAGCTTGGTGGGGGGAGGGAGCGGAAGAGATACGCAGTATTTT.

J is TRBJ1-1 and V is TRBV5-4, with TRBD1 identical over 9 bases. Germline CDR1 SGHNT, CDR2 YYREEE (reference sequence). Trimming took 0 bases from V and 3 from J; bases not matched to a gene: 9. The CDR3 contains 17 residues. CDR3 sequence reads: CASSLGGGTGSYTEAFF. The CDR3 DNA reads TGTGCCAGCAGCTTGGGTGGGGGGACAGGGTCATACACTGAAGCTTTCTTT.

The rearrangement links TRBV30 to TRBJ1-2; 10 bases fit TRBD1. The CDR3 covers 11 residues. Germline lookup yields CDR1 GTSNPN and CDR2 SVGIG (reference sequence). The ends lost 8 bases at V and 8 bases at J; junction bases unmatched: 5. CDR3 in amino acids: CARDRGQGYTF. The CDR3 DNA is TGTGCCAGGGACAGGGGCCAGGGCTACACCTTC.

This rearrangement joins TRBV27 to TRBJ1-6, with 7 bases lining up with TRBD1. The CDR3 has 14 amino acids. CDR1 MNHEY and CDR2 SMNVEV come from the germline V gene (reference sequence). V shed 5 bases, J shed 6 bases, and the junction held 4 bases outside the gene matches. CDR3 region: CASSQWDSNSPLHF. The CDR3 DNA is TGTGCCAGCAGTCAATGGGACAGTAATTCACCCCTCCACTTT.

The chain recombines TRBV6-5 with TRBJ1-2, with D perhaps matching TRBD1 (5 bases). CDR1 is MNHEY and CDR2 is SVGAGI in the germline V gene. Deletions cut 2 bases from V and 8 bases from J, with 15 bases between. This CDR3 is 14 amino acids long. CDR3 amino acids: CASSYPEGLGGYTF. The CDR3 DNA is TGTGCCAGCAGTTACCCGGAGGGGCTCGGGGGCTACACCTTC.

This chain links TRBV7-8 with TRBJ1-5, with D perhaps matching TRBD1 (5 bases). Trimming pared 1 base from V and 7 bases from J, leaving 11 bases between. The V gene's germline CDR1 is SGHVS and CDR2 FQNEAQ. The CDR3 runs to 14 residues. The DNA of the CDR3 is TGTGCCAGCAGCTTAGGTAGGGGAGGACAGCCCCAGCATTTT. Protein sequence: CASSLGRGGQPQHF.

DNA for the CDR3: TGTGCCAGCAGCTTAGGGGCTACTTCTGGAAACACCATATATTTT. Translation gives CASSLGATSGNTIYF. The chain combines TRBV7-9 with TRBJ1-3, with D unclear. This CDR3 is built from 15 residues. Germline-derived CDR1 and CDR2 are SEHNR and FQNEAQ (reference sequence). The germline V and J ends were trimmed by 1 base and 1 base, with 8 bases remaining between them.

This chain uses TRBV7-8 with TRBJ2-7; 7 positions match TRBD2. The CDR3 spans 14 residues. The germline V gene has CDR1 SGHVS and CDR2 FQNEAQ. The V and J ends lost 4 bases and 3 bases, in that order; junction bases with no gene match: 6. This chain's CDR3 is CASSSGGLFYEQYF. In nucleotides, the CDR3 is TGTGCCAGCAGCTCCGGGGGGTTGTTCTACGAGCAGTACTTC.

This chain uses TRBV29-1 with TRBJ2-7; 7 nucleotides line up with TRBD1. V was clipped by 1 base and J by 5 bases; unmatched bases: 5. Germline values: CDR1 SQVTM, CDR2 ANQGSEA. The CDR3 is 13 residues long. This chain's CDR3 is CSVEVTGVHEQYF. The CDR3 DNA follows: TGCAGCGTTGAAGTTACAGGGGTCCACGAGCAGTACTTC.

This clone was seen only a few times. The V call is TRBV30, the J call TRBJ2-7; D not certain. The CDR3 runs 12 residues. The V gene's germline CDR1 is GTSNPN and CDR2 SVGIG (reference sequence). Trimming left V 5 bases short and J 4 bases short, with 12 bases between. The CDR3 spells CAWSRRAYEQYF. The DNA for the CDR3 is TGTGCCTGGTCCCGAAGAGCTTACGAGCAGTACTTC. The full variable domain, rest sourced from reference TRBV30 and TRBJ2-7, is SQTIHQWPATLVQPVGSPLSLECTVEGTSNPNLYWYRQAAGRGLQLLFYSVGIGQISSEVPQNLSASRPQDRQFILSSKKLLLSDSGFYLCAWSRRAYEQYFGPGTRLTVT.

This clone has only a few counts. The chain uses TRBV7-3 and TRBJ1-3; 7 positions agree with TRBD1. Trimming cost V 2 bases and J 8 bases; bases outside gene matches: 3. Germline loops: CDR1 SGHTA, CDR2 FQGTGA. CDR3 size: 13 residues. The CDR3 sequence: CASSLQGVDTIYF. The DNA for the CDR3 is TGTGCCAGCAGCTTACAGGGGGTAGACACCATATATTTT.

CDR3 sequence: CASSPNTGGGYTF. As DNA, the CDR3 is TGTGCCAGCAGCCCCAACACAGGGGGGGGCTACACCTTC. The J gene is TRBJ1-2, the V gene TRBV7-8; 8 nucleotides agree with TRBD1. The CDR3 consists of 13 residues. Germline loops: CDR1 SGHVS, CDR2 FQNEAQ. V was clipped by 5 bases and J by 8 bases; unmatched bases: 7.

The genes are TRBV29-1 and TRBJ1-3; no clear D. The CDR3 covers 16 residues. Trimming removed 2 bases at V and 3 bases at J, with 17 bases between. Per the germline V gene, CDR1 is SQVTM and CDR2 is ANQGSEA. CDR3 region: CSVETPSGWFGNTIYF. CDR3 sequence (DNA): TGCAGCGTTGAAACCCCTTCCGGTTGGTTTGGAAACACCATATATTTT. Full variable domain (rest looked up from reference TRBV29-1 and TRBJ1-3): SAVISQKPSRDICQRGTSLTIQCQVDSQVTMMFWYRQQPGQSLTLIATANQGSEATYESGFVIDKFPISRPNLTFSTLTVSNMSPEDSSIYLCSVETPSGWFGNTIYFGEGSWLTVV.

The gene calls are TRBV27 and TRBJ1-2, with 7 bases fitting TRBD1. The CDR3 is 14 residues long. The V and J ends lost 6 bases and 2 bases, in that order; junction bases with no gene match: 6. CDR1 MNHEY and CDR2 SMNVEV come from the germline V gene (reference sequence). Here the CDR3 DNA reads TGTGCCAGCAGCCTAAGGGGACAGAACTATGGCTACACCTTC. The encoded protein is CASSLRGQNYGYTF.

The gene calls are TRBV7-2 and TRBJ2-4; 8 bases match TRBD2. CDR1 SGHTA and CDR2 FQGNSA come from the germline V gene. The CDR3 length is 17 residues. Unmatched junction bases numbered 9, after V lost 5 bases and J lost 0 bases. CDR3 amino acids: CASSPGLVGVAKNIQYF. CDR3 nucleotides: TGTGCCAGCAGCCCGGGACTAGTGGGGGTAGCCAAAAACATTCAGTACTTC.

The chain carries TRBV3-1 (or the pseudogene TRBV3-2) and TRBJ1-6; the D is unclear. The CDR3 covers 13 residues. Germline CDR1 LGHDT, CDR2 YNNKEL (reference sequence). V lost 3 bases to trimming and J lost 9 bases, with 9 bases between them. The CDR3 reads CASSQPGVSPLHF. The DNA of the CDR3 is TGTGCCAGCAGCCAGCCCGGGGTTTCACCCCTCCACTTT.

This clone was found a few times. V usage is TRBV29-1 and J usage is TRBJ1-5; D ambiguous. Trimming shortened V by 4 bases and J by 0 bases, and 13 bases separated the two germline ends. Germline V CDR1 and CDR2: SQVTM, ANQGSEA. CDR3 length equals 15 residues. CDR3 in DNA: TGCAGCGTTGCCAGCGGGGTATCTAGCAATCAGCCCCAGCATTTT. This encodes CSVASGVSSNQPQHF.

CDR3 sequence: CACKGTSGTEAFF. CDR3 nucleotides: TGTGCCTGCAAGGGGACATCGGGCACTGAAGCTTTCTTT. The chain carries TRBV27 and TRBJ1-1; possibly TRBD1 for D (6 bases). The length of the CDR3 is 13 residues. The germline V and J ends were trimmed by 11 bases and 4 bases, with 17 bases remaining between them. Germline CDR1 and CDR2: MNHEY and SMNVEV (reference sequence).

This rearrangement joins TRBV5-4 to TRBJ2-1; TRBD2 might be the D (7 bases). Trimming left V 4 bases short and J 2 bases short, with 13 bases between. The CDR3 is made up of 15 amino acids. Germline V lookup: CDR1 SGHNT, CDR2 YYREEE (reference sequence). For the CDR3, the DNA is TGTGCCAGCAGCCAGCCGCGGGGGCCCTACAATGAGCAGTTCTTC. It translates to CASSQPRGPYNEQFF.

The V gene is TRBV1, the J gene TRBJ2-7; no check of the table's D call, TRBD1, against the DNA was made. TRBV1 is tagged as a pseudogene. This CDR3 contains 16 residues. In DNA form, the CDR3 reads TGCACCAGCAGCCAGGAATTAGGACACCTATCCTACGAGCAGTACTTC. Amino acid sequence: CTSSQELGHLSYEQYF.

This CDR3 is CASTGTANYGGYTF. The DNA for the CDR3 is TGTGCCAGCACCGGGACAGCTAACTATGGCGGCTACACCTTC. The chain uses TRBV27 and TRBJ1-2; 7 bases match TRBD1. Germline trimming cut 7 bases from V and 8 bases from J; bases unmatched to any gene: 13. The CDR3 sequence is 14 residues long. Germline V gene lookup returns CDR1 MNHEY and CDR2 SMNVEV (reference sequence).

This clone was seen a single time. The rearrangement uses TRBV7-6 and TRBJ2-5; 7 nucleotides match TRBD1. This CDR3 is built from 15 residues. Per germline, CDR1 SGHVS and CDR2 FNYEAQ. The junction had 3 bases not matched to a gene; V was cut back by 2 bases and J by 0 bases. CDR3 amino acids: CASSLSGGHQETQYF. CDR3 in DNA: TGTGCCAGCAGCTTATCAGGGGGTCACCAAGAGACCCAGTACTTC.